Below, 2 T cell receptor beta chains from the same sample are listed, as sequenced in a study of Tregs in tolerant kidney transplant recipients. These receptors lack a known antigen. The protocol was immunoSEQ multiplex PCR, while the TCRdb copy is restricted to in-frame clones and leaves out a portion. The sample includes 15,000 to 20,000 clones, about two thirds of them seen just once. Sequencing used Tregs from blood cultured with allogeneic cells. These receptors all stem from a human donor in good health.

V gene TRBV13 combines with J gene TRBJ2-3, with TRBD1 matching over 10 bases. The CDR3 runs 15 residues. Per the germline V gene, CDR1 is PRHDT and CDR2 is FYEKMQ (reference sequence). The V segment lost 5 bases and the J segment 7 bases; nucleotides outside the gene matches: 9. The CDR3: CASSAGTGAANTQYF. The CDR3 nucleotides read TGTGCCAGCAGCGCCGGGACAGGGGCAGCGAATACGCAGTATTTT.

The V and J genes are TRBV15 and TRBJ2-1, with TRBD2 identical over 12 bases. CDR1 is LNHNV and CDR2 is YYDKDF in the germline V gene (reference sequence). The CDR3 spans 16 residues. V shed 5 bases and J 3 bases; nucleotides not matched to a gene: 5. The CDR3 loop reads CATSPRLAGVYNEQFF. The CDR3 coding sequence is TGTGCCACCAGCCCGCGACTAGCGGGAGTCTACAATGAGCAGTTCTTC.